The present T cell receptor (beta chain) was sequenced within a study of blood T cell repertoires in COVID-19. There are 18 residues in the CDR3. Germline values: CDR1 LGHDT, CDR2 YNNKEL (reference sequence). The J segment lost 1 base and the V segment lost 1 base, leaving 11 bases of the junction unmatched. Original methodology: Amplification of reference gene primers provided the estimated nucleated cell counts. The repertoire was sequenced with immunoSEQ multiplex PCR; TCRdb's copy has only in-frame clones and lacks some. V and J calls and clone size follow that table, whereas D and trimming were derived from the DNA. The top ten clones hold approximately 3% of a sample with some 270,000 clones, 91% of them seen once.

V usage is TRBV3-1 (or the pseudogene TRBV3-2) and J usage is TRBJ2-5; 8 bases map to TRBD2. The source is a man aged 40-49 years who had been exposed to COVID-19. Sequencing used PBMCs or T cells enriched from blood (not recorded which). CDR3 sequence (DNA): TGTGCCAGCAGCCAAGGATATCCCACTAGCGGATTCCAAGAGACCCAGTACTTC. Its protein is CASSQGYPTSGFQETQYF.